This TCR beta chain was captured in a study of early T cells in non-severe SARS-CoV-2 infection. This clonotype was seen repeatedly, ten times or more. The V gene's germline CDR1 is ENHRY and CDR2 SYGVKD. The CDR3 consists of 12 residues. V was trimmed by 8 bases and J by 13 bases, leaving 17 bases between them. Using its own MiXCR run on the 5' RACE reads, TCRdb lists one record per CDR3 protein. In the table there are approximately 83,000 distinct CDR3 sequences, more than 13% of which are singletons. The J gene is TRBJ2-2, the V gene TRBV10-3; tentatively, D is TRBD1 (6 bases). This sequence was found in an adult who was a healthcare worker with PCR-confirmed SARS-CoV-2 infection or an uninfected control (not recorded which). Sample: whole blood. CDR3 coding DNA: TGTGCCATCTCGCCAGGGGAGAGGGGGCTGTTTTTT. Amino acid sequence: CAISPGERGLFF.